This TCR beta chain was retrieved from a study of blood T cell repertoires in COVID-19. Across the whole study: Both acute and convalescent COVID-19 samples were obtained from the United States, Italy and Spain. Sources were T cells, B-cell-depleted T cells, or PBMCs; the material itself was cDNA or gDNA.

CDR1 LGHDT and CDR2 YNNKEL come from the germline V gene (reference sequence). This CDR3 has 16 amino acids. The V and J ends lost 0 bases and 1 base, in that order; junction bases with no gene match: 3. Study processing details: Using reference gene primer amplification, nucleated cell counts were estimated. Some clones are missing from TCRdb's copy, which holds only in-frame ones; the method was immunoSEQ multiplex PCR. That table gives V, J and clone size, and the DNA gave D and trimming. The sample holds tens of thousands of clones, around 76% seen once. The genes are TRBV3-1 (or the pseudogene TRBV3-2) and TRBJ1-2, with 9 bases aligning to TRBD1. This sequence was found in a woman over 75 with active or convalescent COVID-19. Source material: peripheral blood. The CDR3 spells CASSQDRQGGNYGYTF. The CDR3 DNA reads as TGTGCCAGCAGCCAAGATAGACAGGGGGGTAACTATGGCTACACCTTC.